Below, one T cell receptor beta chain is given with its context. Its antigen is not known. This record comes from a study of cytomegalovirus exposure and HLA in healthy donors. General observations from the study: In a later analysis, compared with equally common non-associated chains, HLA-associated beta chains were more expanded. As immune exposure information, only CMV serostatus was available. An analysis that came later showed most CMV-associated TCR beta chains appearing HLA-restricted.

This PCR relied on a set of 60 Vbeta primers and 13 Jbeta primers. The data were produced by immunoSEQ multiplex PCR, yet TCRdb's version contains in-frame clones alone and is incomplete. The table has approximately 100,000 clones, 74% seen once; the top ten hold more than 2%. The sequence was collected from a human donor in good health. Sequencing used PBMCs.

The CDR3 coding sequence is TGTGCCAGTAGCGGGACAGGGGGCGCGGGGGAGTTCTTC. Translation gives CASSGTGGAGEFF. This chain uses TRBV19 with TRBJ2-1; 12 bases fit TRBD1. The germline V gene encodes CDR1 LNHDA and CDR2 SQIVND (reference sequence). The V gene end was trimmed by 6 bases and the J gene end by 14 bases; junction bases not matched to a gene: 8. The CDR3 is 13 amino acids.